A single sample gave rise to the 17 T cell receptor beta chains below, sequenced in a study of shared clonotypes between healthy human individuals. The protocol was immunoSEQ multiplex PCR, while the TCRdb copy is restricted to in-frame clones and leaves out a portion. This sample has some 500,000 clones, with approximately 71% found just once. Sequencing used PBMCs. These receptors all stem from a woman aged 40 to 55 in good health. Some clones in this sample may be carry-over from other donors' samples.

The chain has TRBV2 and TRBJ1-3; a possible D gene is TRBD1 (6 bases). The CDR3 extends over 15 amino acids. The germline V gene encodes CDR1 SNHLY and CDR2 FYNNEI. Trimming cost V 0 bases and J 3 bases, with 9 bases left between them. CDR3: CASSEAGRGGNTIYF. The CDR3 DNA reads as TGTGCCAGCAGTGAAGCGGGCAGGGGTGGAAACACCATATATTTT.

Worth noting for this clone: This likely traces to a read error, being one base from a far larger clone. The chain employs TRBV2 and TRBJ1-2; 7 nucleotides align to TRBD1. Germline assignment: CDR1 SNHLY and CDR2 FYNNEI. CDR3 length: 17 residues. The CDR3 DNA is TGTGCCAGCGATGGGAGGGGAACGACAGGGCGGGTCTATGGCTGCACCTTC. This sequence encodes CASDGRGTTGRVYGCTF.

The chain has TRBV7-9 and TRBJ2-7, with TRBD1 matching 11 bases. J gave up 5 bases and V 5 bases, and 8 bases lay outside the gene matches. CDR3 length: 15 residues. Germline loops: CDR1 SEHNR, CDR2 FQNEAQ (reference sequence). CDR3 region: CASSPRGGQGDEQYF. The CDR3 DNA sequence: TGTGCCAGCAGCCCTCGCGGGGGACAGGGGGACGAGCAGTACTTC.

This chain connects TRBV9 to TRBJ2-3; 7 bases are shared with TRBD2. This CDR3 has 16 amino acids. The V segment lost 4 bases and the J segment 0 bases; nucleotides outside the gene matches: 8. Germline assignment: CDR1 SGDLS and CDR2 YYNGEE. The CDR3 DNA sequence: TGTGCCAGCAGCAACCTAGCGGACGTAAGCACAGATACGCAGTATTTT. It is translated as CASSNLADVSTDTQYF. Full variable domain (missing parts from reference TRBV9 and TRBJ2-3): DSGVTQTPKHLITATGQRVTLRCSPRSGDLSVYWYQQSLDQGLQFLIQYYNGEERAKGNILERFSAQQFPDLHSELNLSSLELGDSALYFCASSNLADVSTDTQYFGPGTRLTVL.

J is TRBJ2-7 and V is TRBV7-3, with D maybe TRBD2 (6 bases). Per the germline V gene, CDR1 is SGHTA and CDR2 is FQGTGA. The CDR3 spans 13 residues. V was clipped by 5 bases and J by 6 bases, with 14 bases between them. For the CDR3, the DNA is TGTGCCAGCAGCACCGGTGGGAGGCTCGAGCAGTACTTC. Amino acid sequence: CASSTGGRLEQYF.

This chain uses TRBV19 with TRBJ2-1; 14 nucleotides line up with TRBD2. V lost 2 bases and J lost 6; bases outside the gene matches: 3. Germline V gene data show CDR1 as LNHDA and CDR2 as SQIVND (reference sequence). The CDR3 sequence is 16 residues long. The CDR3 sequence: CASSIFGTSGSNEQFF. The CDR3 DNA is TGTGCCAGTAGTATATTTGGGACTAGCGGGAGCAATGAGCAGTTCTTC.

The CDR3 loop is CASSPGGTVGTGELFF. For the CDR3, the DNA is TGTGCCAGCAGCCCCGGGGGGACCGTTGGGACCGGGGAGCTGTTTTTT. The V gene is TRBV5-4, the J gene TRBJ2-2, with 7 positions matching TRBD2. The V gene's germline CDR1 is SGHNT and CDR2 YYREEE (reference sequence). The length of the CDR3 is 16 residues. V shed 4 bases and J 5 bases; nucleotides not matched to a gene: 11.

The chain is built from TRBV28 and TRBJ1-2, with D perhaps TRBD1 (6 bases). V was shortened by 3 bases and J by 7 bases, with 27 bases between the two germline ends. This CDR3 comprises 18 residues. Germline V gene sequence: CDR1 MDHEN, CDR2 SYDVKM. The CDR3, as DNA: TGTGCCAGCAGTTTGAGGTCGTGGTCAGCAGGGGACTATCTTGGCTACACCTTC. Translated, it gives CASSLRSWSAGDYLGYTF.

The V and J genes are TRBV6-6 and TRBJ2-2; D unresolved. V lost 4 bases and J 1 base, leaving 4 bases between the germline ends. Germline V gene lookup returns CDR1 MNHNY and CDR2 SVGAGI (reference sequence). The CDR3 is made up of 13 amino acids. CDR3 amino acids: CASSLENTGELFF. The CDR3 DNA is TGTGCCAGCAGTTTGGAGAACACCGGGGAGCTGTTTTTT.

This clone was observed a few times. Other nucleotide sequences in the sample specify the same CDR3. The chain is built from TRBV29-1 and TRBJ1-1; TRBD1 might be the D (5 bases). V was cut by 3 bases and J by 5 bases, with 13 bases left in between. This CDR3 spans 13 amino acids. The germline CDR1 and CDR2 sequences are SQVTM and ANQGSEA. The CDR3 bases are TGCAGCGTTGAGTCGGGGGGAAATACTGAAGCTTTCTTT. Its translation is CSVESGGNTEAFF.

Worth noting for this clone: A single base separates this from a much larger clone, so it may be a read error. Other DNA sequences of this sample code for an identical CDR3. The chain links TRBV6-1 to TRBJ1-1; TRBD1 might be the D (5 bases). This CDR3 is 14 amino acids long. Germline lookup yields CDR1 MNHNS and CDR2 SASEGT. The V end was cut by 3 bases, the J end by 10 bases, with 18 bases between. The DNA for the CDR3 is TGTGCCAGCAGTGAGAGGGGCTCGACCCTGGGAGCTTTCTTT. It translates to CASSERGSTLGAFF.

Worth noting for this clone: A far larger clone lies a single base away; this is likely a read error. This chain uses TRBV28 with TRBJ1-1; TRBD1 matches at 8 bases. There are 17 residues in the CDR3. Germline CDR1 MDHEN, CDR2 SYDVKM. The CDR3 DNA reads TGTGCCAGCAGACCAAACAGGGGGAAGGGGTGGAACACTAAAGCTTTCTTT. The encoded protein is CASRPNRGKGWNTKAFF.

The sample holds a few counts of this clone. The J gene is TRBJ1-5, the V gene TRBV27; perhaps TRBD1 as D (6 bases). The CDR3 runs to 16 residues. Trimming removed 5 bases at V and 4 bases at J, with 18 bases between. The germline CDR1 and CDR2 sequences are MNHEY and SMNVEV (reference sequence). DNA of the CDR3: TGTGCCAGCAGTCCACAACAGGGACTCCCTAATCAGCCCCAGCATTTT. This sequence encodes CASSPQQGLPNQPQHF.

A remark on this clone: This sequence is one base from a far larger clone and is likely a read error. The V gene is TRBV30, the J gene TRBJ2-6; tentative D call: TRBD1 (5 bases). There are 13 residues in the CDR3. The V gene's germline CDR1 is GTSNPN and CDR2 SVGIG (reference sequence). The chain's CDR3 is CAWSFGGANVLAF. The CDR3 DNA is TGTGCCTGGAGTTTTGGTGGGGCCAACGTCCTGGCTTTC. The whole variable domain, remainder taken from reference TRBV30 and TRBJ2-6, is SQTIHQWPATLVQPVGSPLSLECTVEGTSNPNLYWYRQAAGRGLQLLFYSVGIGQISSEVPQNLSASRPQDRQFILSSKKLLLSDSGFYLCAWSFGGANVLAFGAGSRLTVL.

As for this clone: A far larger clone differs by one base, so this is likely a read error. V usage is TRBV6-5 and J usage is TRBJ2-5; a possible D gene is TRBD1 (6 bases). The germline gives CDR1 MNHEY, CDR2 SVGAGI. The CDR3 consists of 13 residues. Trimming cost V 4 bases and J 5 bases, with 11 bases left between them. The CDR3 bases are TGTGCCAGCAGTTCGACAGGTGGCGAGACCCAGTACTTC. As protein: CASSSTGGETQYF.

The rearrangement joins TRBV29-1 to TRBJ2-1, with 10 positions matching TRBD1. The CDR3 is 15 residues long. Looked up from germline, CDR1 is SQVTM and CDR2 is ANQGSEA. Trimming removed 2 bases from V and 9 bases from J; junction bases left unmatched: 10. CDR3 amino acids: CSVEPTGGARGEQFF. The CDR3 nucleotides are TGCAGCGTTGAACCGACAGGGGGCGCCCGGGGTGAGCAGTTCTTC.

The chain combines TRBV6-4 with TRBJ2-2; 13 bases agree with TRBD2. CDR1 and CDR2 (germline): MRHNA, SNTAGT. After removal of 6 bases from V and 1 base from J, the junction contained 8 bases not matched to a gene. There are 18 residues in the CDR3. CDR3 sequence reads: CASSPAGLAGRNTGELFF. CDR3 DNA sequence: TGTGCCAGCAGCCCCGCGGGACTAGCGGGACGGAACACCGGGGAGCTGTTTTTT.